These 15 T cell receptor beta chains originate from one sample sequenced in a study of vaccination and CD4 T cells after COVID-19. What these receptors recognize is not known. Oncomine TCR Beta short-read sequencing was applied to DNA from cultured CD4+ T cells. MiXCR, applied by TCRdb to the PCR reads, yields one record per CDR3 protein. The sample holds around 12,000 distinct CDR3 sequences, approximately 81% seen once. Treatment in this sample: approximately nine-day PBMC culture with coronavirus spike peptide pools or control peptides (ViraFEST assay). The sequencing here drew on CD4+ T cells from blood, cultured in vitro, taken after SARS-CoV-2 vaccination. These receptors originate from a human donor who received a COVID-19 vaccine.

The chain uses TRBV2 and TRBJ2-5; perhaps D is TRBD1 or TRBD2 (6 bases each). Germline V gives CDR1 SNHLY, CDR2 FYNNEI. V was trimmed by 7 bases and J by 5 bases, leaving 20 bases between them. The CDR3 has 15 residues. Here the CDR3 reads CASTPSGARRETQYF. In DNA, the CDR3 is TGTGCCAGCACCCCTTCGGGGGCCCGTCGGGAGACCCAGTACTTC.

In its sample, this clonotype was seen a few times. The rearrangement links TRBV15 to TRBJ1-2; no reliable D call. The CDR3 runs 14 residues. CDR1 and CDR2 from the germline V gene are LNHNV and YYDKDF (reference sequence). The germline V and J ends were trimmed by 0 bases and 1 base, with 6 bases remaining between them. The CDR3 coding sequence is TGTGCCACCAGCAGAGATTTAAATAACTATGGCTACACCTTC. This encodes CATSRDLNNYGYTF.

The CDR3 DNA reads TGTGCCACCAGTGATGGGGGGCTAGCTGGGAAAGAGACCCAGTACTTC. It yields the protein CATSDGGLAGKETQYF. The chain joins TRBV24-1 to TRBJ2-5, with D perhaps TRBD1 or TRBD2 (6 bases each). The CDR3 covers 16 residues. Trimming took off 3 bases at V and 3 bases at J, with 16 bases between the two ends. Germline CDR1 is KGHDR and CDR2 is SFDVKD.

V is TRBV7-9 and J is TRBJ1-5; no clear D. V lost 5 bases and J 5 bases, leaving 13 bases between the germline ends. From germline, CDR1 is SEHNR and CDR2 FQNEAQ (reference sequence). This CDR3 contains 14 residues. Here the CDR3 reads CASSAVNDYQPQHF. The CDR3 region has the DNA TGTGCCAGCAGCGCCGTCAATGACTATCAGCCCCAGCATTTT.

The chain couples TRBV2 to TRBJ2-7; no definite D call. This CDR3 region has 14 residues. Trimming removed 2 bases at V and 2 bases at J, with 10 bases between. Germline-derived CDR1 and CDR2 are SNHLY and FYNNEI. CDR3: CASSESGVPYEQYF. CDR3 DNA: TGTGCCAGCAGTGAATCTGGGGTCCCCTACGAGCAGTACTTC.

The chain employs TRBV6-1 and TRBJ1-5; perhaps TRBD1 as D (6 bases). The CDR3 contains 17 residues. CDR1 and CDR2 from the germline V gene are MNHNS and SASEGT. V lost 6 bases and J 0 bases, leaving 18 bases between the germline ends. As DNA, the CDR3 is TGTGCCAGCAGCGAGACCCGGGACATTATTAGCAATCAGCCCCAGCATTTT. Translation: CASSETRDIISNQPQHF.

The count of this clonotype is one. The chain employs TRBV20-1 and TRBJ2-1; D possibly corresponds to TRBD2 (5 bases). The CDR3 is 15 amino acids. V was pared by 3 bases and J by 0 bases, with 12 bases between. CDR1 DFQATT and CDR2 SNEGSKA come from the germline V gene (reference sequence). CDR3 nucleotide sequence: TGCAGTGCTAGGGACTCGATGAGCTCCTACAATGAGCAGTTCTTC. It codes for CSARDSMSSYNEQFF.

The rearrangement joins TRBV6-1 to TRBJ1-2, with D perhaps TRBD1 (5 bases). CDR1 and CDR2 from the germline V gene are MNHNS and SASEGT. V lost 6 bases, J lost 4 bases, and 9 bases lay in between. There are 12 residues in the CDR3. Here the CDR3 DNA reads TGTGCCAGCAGGTGGGGGTTCTATGGCTACACCTTC. Protein sequence: CASRWGFYGYTF.

The rearrangement joins TRBV2 to TRBJ1-2; weak D call: TRBD1 (6 bases). The CDR3 length is 14 residues. With 4 bases removed from V and 6 bases from J, the gap between germline ends came to 15 bases. Germline CDR1 reads SNHLY; CDR2 reads FYNNEI. CDR3: CASSGSRQAHGYTF. The CDR3 DNA follows: TGTGCCAGCAGTGGCAGTCGACAGGCCCATGGCTACACCTTC.

This rearrangement joins TRBV20-1 to TRBJ2-7; D is undetermined. CDR3 size: 15 residues. Germline loops: CDR1 DFQATT, CDR2 SNEGSKA (reference sequence). The germline V and J ends were trimmed by 0 bases and 0 bases, with 12 bases remaining between them. CDR3 sequence reads: CSARDPGRPSYEQYF. The CDR3 nucleotides read TGCAGTGCTAGAGATCCGGGTAGACCCTCCTACGAGCAGTACTTC.

This chain joins TRBV27 and TRBJ1-5, with 8 bases matching TRBD1. V dropped 2 bases and J dropped 5; count of bases not matched to a gene: 2. The length of the CDR3 is 14 residues. Germline CDR1 reads MNHEY; CDR2 reads SMNVEV (reference sequence). CDR3 nucleotides: TGTGCCAGCAGTTTAATACAGGGGGATCAGCCCCAGCATTTT. Protein sequence: CASSLIQGDQPQHF.

Only one count was recorded for this clonotype. CDR3: CASSLDRHGYTF. CDR3 in DNA: TGTGCCAGCAGTTTGGACAGGCATGGCTACACCTTC. The gene calls are TRBV2 and TRBJ1-2; 7 nucleotides align to TRBD1. The germline V gene encodes CDR1 SNHLY and CDR2 FYNNEI. CDR3 length: 12 residues. V lost 5 bases to trimming and J lost 6 bases; unmatched junction nucleotides: 3.

V is TRBV12-3 or TRBV12-4 and J is TRBJ1-5, with 7 bases lining up with TRBD1. After removal of 6 bases from V and 3 bases from J, the junction contained 2 bases not matched to a gene. CDR3 length: 13 residues. The CDR3: CASSGTANQPQHF. The CDR3 nucleotides are TGTGCCAGCAGCGGGACAGCCAATCAGCCCCAGCATTTT.

The V gene is TRBV20-1, the J gene TRBJ1-1; D gene uncertain. CDR1 is DFQATT, CDR2 SNEGSKA, per germline (reference sequence). The CDR3 sequence is 15 residues long. V was trimmed by 1 base and J by 4 bases, leaving 16 bases between them. This CDR3 reads CSARVASGPRTEAFF. The DNA of the CDR3 is TGCAGTGCTAGAGTCGCGTCGGGCCCGCGCACTGAAGCTTTCTTT.

The chain uses TRBV7-9 and TRBJ1-2; the D is unclear. In germline, CDR1 is SEHNR, CDR2 FQNEAQ (reference sequence). This CDR3 is 14 amino acids long. Between the trimmed V and J ends, which lost 0 bases and 3 bases, there was a span of 8 bases. The DNA of the CDR3 is TGTGCCAGCAGCTTAGCCCAGATAGACTATGGCTACACCTTC. This sequence encodes CASSLAQIDYGYTF.